The subject of this entry is one T cell receptor (beta chain). Its antigen is unidentified. Its ends do not fully match the called genes, so a read error is possible. The germline CDR1 and CDR2 sequences are SEHNR and FQNEAQ (reference sequence). There are 13 residues in the CDR3. MiXCR, run by TCRdb on the 5' RACE reads, gives a single entry per CDR3 protein. This sample has about 57,000 distinct CDR3 sequences; around 28% occur once, and the top ten carry 2.5% to 3.5%. Points from the study as a whole: In terms of TCR gene usage, tumor memory CD4+ T cells clustered together with blood and lymph node memory CD4+ cells, as well as with lymph node naive CD4+ cells. Larger-cohort validation covered only one TCR beta V-J rearrangement. Tumor Tregs overlapped most with tumor, then blood, naive CD4+ cells.

What was sequenced was tumor-infiltrating memory CD4+ T cells sorted from the breast tumor. As to subset: memory CD4+ T cells, CD4+CD45RO+CD25-. This receptor was identified in a female donor with breast cancer. The rearrangement links TRBV7-9 to TRBJ2-2, with D perhaps matching TRBD2 (5 bases). The CDR3 is CASSPDLSGELFF. The CDR3, as DNA: TGCGCCAGCTCCCCGGACTTGTCTGGGGAGCTGTTTTTT.